This T cell receptor beta chain emerged from a study of OX40 agonist ivuxolimab in advanced cancers. Study-level information: One hepatocellular carcinoma and a couple of cutaneous melanoma patients partially responded. Study results and caveats: Mean expanded clone counts were higher in CD8+ than CD4+ T cells. Not determined was the antigen specificity of the expanded peripheral T cells.

Only in-frame clones appear in the TCRdb table, and some are missing; sequencing was by immunoSEQ multiplex PCR. The data show some 10,000 clones, 76% seen once. On cycle 4 day 1 and cycle 7 day 1, as well as at baseline, blood was sampled. CDR3 length: 17 amino acids. From germline, CDR1 is LGHNA and CDR2 YSLEER. J gave up 0 bases and V 1 base, and 3 bases lay outside the gene matches. Details on this clone: Its antigen is not known.

The source material was CD4+ or CD8+ T cells sorted from blood, sampled in a trial of the OX40 agonist ivuxolimab. The TCR originated in an adult with an advanced solid tumor such as melanoma, head and neck, liver or kidney cancer. The chain links TRBV4-3 to TRBJ2-2, with 9 nucleotides matching TRBD1. The CDR3 DNA sequence: TGCGCCAGCAGCCAAGGGGACAGGGTGGCGAACACCGGGGAGCTGTTTTTT. The encoded protein is CASSQGDRVANTGELFF.